This TCR beta chain was retrieved from a study of blood T cell repertoires in COVID-19. In the study overall: Sources were T cells, B-cell-depleted T cells, or PBMCs; the material itself was cDNA or gDNA.

TCRdb keeps only in-frame clones here, not all; method: immunoSEQ multiplex PCR. In the table there are 490,000 or so clones, roughly nine tenths of which are singletons. The ends lost 5 bases at V and 0 bases at J; junction bases unmatched: 4. CDR1 is SEHNR, CDR2 FQNEAQ, per germline (reference sequence). The CDR3 consists of 14 residues. In Cohort 3, a recovered donor had either two negative PCRs, clearance, or symptom resolution. The chain has TRBV7-9 and TRBJ2-7, with 7 bases identical to TRBD1. Input material: PBMCs or T cells enriched from blood (not recorded which). The origin of this receptor is a woman aged 60-70 years who had recovered from COVID-19. CDR3 nucleotides: TGTGCCAGCAGCCTCGACAGGGTCTCCTACGAGCAGTACTTC. Translation: CASSLDRVSYEQYF.